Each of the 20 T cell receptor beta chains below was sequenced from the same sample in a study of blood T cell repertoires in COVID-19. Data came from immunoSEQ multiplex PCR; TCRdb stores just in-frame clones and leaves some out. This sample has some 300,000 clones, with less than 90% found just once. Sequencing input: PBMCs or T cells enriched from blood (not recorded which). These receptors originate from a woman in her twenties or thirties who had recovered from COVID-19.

In nucleotides, the CDR3 is TGTGCCACCAGTGCGCGACAGGGTGGATCAGATACGCAGTATTTT. This translates into CATSARQGGSDTQYF. V is TRBV24-1 and J is TRBJ2-3, with 7 bases matching TRBD1. This CDR3 is 15 amino acids long. V dropped 5 bases and J dropped 4; count of bases not matched to a gene: 8. From germline, CDR1 is KGHDR and CDR2 SFDVKD.

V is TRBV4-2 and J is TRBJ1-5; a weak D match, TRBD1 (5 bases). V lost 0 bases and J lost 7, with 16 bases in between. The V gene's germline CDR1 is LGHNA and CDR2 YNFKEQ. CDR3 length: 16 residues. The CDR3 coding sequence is TGTGCCAGCAGCCAAGAAGATGGGGCTTTGAACCAGCCCCAGCATTTT. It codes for CASSQEDGALNQPQHF.

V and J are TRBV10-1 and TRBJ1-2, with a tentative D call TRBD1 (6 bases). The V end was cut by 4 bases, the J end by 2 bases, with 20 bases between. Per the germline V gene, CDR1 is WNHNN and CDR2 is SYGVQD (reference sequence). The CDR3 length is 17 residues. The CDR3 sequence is CASSGRQDHPLNYGYTF. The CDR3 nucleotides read TGCGCCAGCAGTGGCCGACAGGATCATCCTTTAAACTATGGCTACACCTTC.

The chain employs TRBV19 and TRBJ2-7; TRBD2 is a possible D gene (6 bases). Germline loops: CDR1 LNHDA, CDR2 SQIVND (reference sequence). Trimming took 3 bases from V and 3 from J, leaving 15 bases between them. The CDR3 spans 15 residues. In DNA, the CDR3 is TGTGCCAGTAGTATCACCGGGACGGGAGACTACGAGCAGTACTTC. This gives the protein CASSITGTGDYEQYF.

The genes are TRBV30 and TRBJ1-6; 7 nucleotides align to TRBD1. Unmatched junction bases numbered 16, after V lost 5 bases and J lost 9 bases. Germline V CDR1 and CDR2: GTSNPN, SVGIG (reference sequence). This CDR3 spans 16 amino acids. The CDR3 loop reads CAWDRGTGAISSPLHF. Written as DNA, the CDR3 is TGTGCCTGGGATCGGGGCACAGGGGCGATCAGTTCACCCCTCCACTTT.

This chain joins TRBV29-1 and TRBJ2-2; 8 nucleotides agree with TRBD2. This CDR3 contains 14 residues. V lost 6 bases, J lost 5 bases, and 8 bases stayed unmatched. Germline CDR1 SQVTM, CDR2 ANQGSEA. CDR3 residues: CSVTGRGVTGELFF. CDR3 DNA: TGCAGCGTCACGGGGCGGGGGGTAACCGGGGAGCTGTTTTTT.

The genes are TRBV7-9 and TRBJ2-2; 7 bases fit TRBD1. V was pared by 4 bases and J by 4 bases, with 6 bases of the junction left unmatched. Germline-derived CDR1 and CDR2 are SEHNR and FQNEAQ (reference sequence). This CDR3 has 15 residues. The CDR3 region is CASSSTGTATGELFF. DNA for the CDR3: TGTGCCAGCAGCTCGACAGGGACAGCCACCGGGGAGCTGTTTTTT.

The CDR3 DNA reads TGTGCCTGGAGTGTAAGGAGGGTTGCTGGAAACACCATATATTTT. It is translated as CAWSVRRVAGNTIYF. V and J are TRBV30 and TRBJ1-3; D uncertain. Germline V gives CDR1 GTSNPN, CDR2 SVGIG (reference sequence). The CDR3 spans 15 residues. The V end lost 0 bases, the J end lost 2 bases, and 11 bases lay between the germline ends.

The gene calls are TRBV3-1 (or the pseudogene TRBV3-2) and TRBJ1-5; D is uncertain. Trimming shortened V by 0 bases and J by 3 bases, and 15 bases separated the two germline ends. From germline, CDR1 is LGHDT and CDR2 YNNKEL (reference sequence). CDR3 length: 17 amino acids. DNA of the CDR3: TGTGCCAGCAGCCAAGATGAGTGGCAGGTAAACAATCAGCCCCAGCATTTT. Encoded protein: CASSQDEWQVNNQPQHF.

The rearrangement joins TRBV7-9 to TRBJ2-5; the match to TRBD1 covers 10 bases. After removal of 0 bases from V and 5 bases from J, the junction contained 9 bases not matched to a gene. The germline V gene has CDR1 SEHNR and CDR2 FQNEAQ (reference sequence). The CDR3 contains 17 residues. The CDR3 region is CASSLALRDRGSETQYF. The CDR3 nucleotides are TGTGCCAGCAGCTTAGCTCTCCGGGACAGGGGATCGGAGACCCAGTACTTC.

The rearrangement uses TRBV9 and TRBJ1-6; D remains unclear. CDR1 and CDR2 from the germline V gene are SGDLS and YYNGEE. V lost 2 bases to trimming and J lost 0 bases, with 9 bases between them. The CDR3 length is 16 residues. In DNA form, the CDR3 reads TGTGCCAGCAGCGTTTCCGGTAGCTCCTATAATTCACCCCTCCACTTT. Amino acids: CASSVSGSSYNSPLHF.

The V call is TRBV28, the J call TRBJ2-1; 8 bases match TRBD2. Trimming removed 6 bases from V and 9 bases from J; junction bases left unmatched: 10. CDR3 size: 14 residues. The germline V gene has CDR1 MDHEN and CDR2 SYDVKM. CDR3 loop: CASRRAGASGEQFF. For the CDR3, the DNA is TGTGCCAGCAGGAGAGCGGGGGCGTCCGGTGAGCAGTTCTTC.

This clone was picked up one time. CDR3 in DNA: TGTGCCAGCAAGGGAAGGGGCAATTCACCCCTCCACTTT. Translated: CASKGRGNSPLHF. V and J are TRBV2 and TRBJ1-6, with D possibly matching TRBD1 (5 bases). Trimming took 7 bases from V and 7 from J, leaving 11 bases between them. Germline assignment: CDR1 SNHLY and CDR2 FYNNEI. The length of the CDR3 is 13 residues.

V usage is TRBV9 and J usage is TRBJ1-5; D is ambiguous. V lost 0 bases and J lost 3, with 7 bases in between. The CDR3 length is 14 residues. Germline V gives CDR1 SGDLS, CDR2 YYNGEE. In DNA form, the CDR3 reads TGTGCCAGCAGCGTAGGAGGGTTCAATCAGCCCCAGCATTTT. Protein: CASSVGGFNQPQHF.

The CDR3 here is CASGLEGGPNQPQHF. For the CDR3, the DNA is TGTGCTAGTGGTTTGGAAGGGGGCCCCAATCAGCCCCAGCATTTT. This sequence joins TRBV12-5 and TRBJ1-5; 7 bases are a match to TRBD1. The V and J ends lost 1 base and 3 bases, in that order; junction bases with no gene match: 3. The germline V gene has CDR1 LGHNT and CDR2 FRNRAP. The CDR3 runs 15 residues.

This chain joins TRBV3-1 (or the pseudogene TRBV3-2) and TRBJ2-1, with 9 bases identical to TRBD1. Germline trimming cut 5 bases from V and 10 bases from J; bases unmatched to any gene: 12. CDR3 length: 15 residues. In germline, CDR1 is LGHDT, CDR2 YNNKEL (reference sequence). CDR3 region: CASSLTGGRMREQFF. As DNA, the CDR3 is TGTGCCAGCAGCTTGACAGGGGGGCGGATGAGGGAGCAGTTCTTC.

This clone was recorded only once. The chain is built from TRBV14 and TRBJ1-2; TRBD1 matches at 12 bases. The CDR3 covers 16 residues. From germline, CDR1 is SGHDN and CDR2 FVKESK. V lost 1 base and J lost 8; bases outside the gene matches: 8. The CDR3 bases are TGTGCCAGCAGCCAAGTAACGGGACAGGGGGCGGAAGGCTACACCTTC. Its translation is CASSQVTGQGAEGYTF.

Written as DNA, the CDR3 is TGTGCCAGCAGTGATAGGGGGGGTGGGACTGAAGCTTTCTTT. It specifies CASSDRGGGTEAFF. The rearrangement links TRBV6-1 to TRBJ1-1; the D gene is possibly TRBD1 (6 bases). V shed 3 bases and J shed 5 bases, with 13 bases lying between them. The CDR3 sequence is 14 residues long. CDR1 MNHNS and CDR2 SASEGT come from the germline V gene.

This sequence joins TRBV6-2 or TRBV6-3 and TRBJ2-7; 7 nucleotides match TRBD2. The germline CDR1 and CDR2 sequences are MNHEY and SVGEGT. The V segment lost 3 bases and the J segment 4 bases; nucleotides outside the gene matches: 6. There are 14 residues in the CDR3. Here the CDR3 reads CASSYSLAAYEQYF. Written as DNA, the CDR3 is TGTGCCAGCAGTTATAGTCTAGCGGCGTACGAGCAGTACTTC.

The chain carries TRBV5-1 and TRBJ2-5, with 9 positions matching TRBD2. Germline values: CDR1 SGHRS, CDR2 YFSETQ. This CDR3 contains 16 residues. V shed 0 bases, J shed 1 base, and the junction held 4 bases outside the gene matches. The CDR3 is CASSLGLAGFQETQYF. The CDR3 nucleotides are TGCGCCAGCAGCTTGGGGCTAGCGGGGTTCCAAGAGACCCAGTACTTC. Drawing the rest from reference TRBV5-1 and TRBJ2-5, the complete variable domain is KAGVTQTPRYLIKTRGQQVTLSCSPISGHRSVSWYQQTPGQGLQFLFEYFSETQRNKGNFPGRFSGRQFSNSRSEMNVSTLELGDSALYLCASSLGLAGFQETQYFGPGTRLLVL.